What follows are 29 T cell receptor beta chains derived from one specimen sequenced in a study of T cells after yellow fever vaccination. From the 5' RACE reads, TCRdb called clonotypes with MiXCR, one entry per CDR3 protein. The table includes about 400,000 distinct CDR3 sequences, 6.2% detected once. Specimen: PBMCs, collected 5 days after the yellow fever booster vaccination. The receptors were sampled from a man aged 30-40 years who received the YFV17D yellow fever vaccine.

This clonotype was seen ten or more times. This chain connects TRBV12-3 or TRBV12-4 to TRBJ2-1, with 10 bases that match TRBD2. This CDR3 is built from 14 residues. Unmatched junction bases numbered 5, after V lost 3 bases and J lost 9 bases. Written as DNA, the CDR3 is TGTGCCAGCAGTTTTAAGCGGGAGGGCACTGAGCAGTTCTTC. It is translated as CASSFKREGTEQFF.

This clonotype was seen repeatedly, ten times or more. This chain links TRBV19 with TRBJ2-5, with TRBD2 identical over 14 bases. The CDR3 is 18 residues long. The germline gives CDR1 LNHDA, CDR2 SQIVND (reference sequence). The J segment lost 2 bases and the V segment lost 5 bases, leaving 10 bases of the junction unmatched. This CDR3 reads CASSLRLAGGPGQETQYF. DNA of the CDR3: TGTGCCAGTAGTCTACGACTAGCGGGAGGGCCGGGTCAAGAGACCCAGTACTTC.

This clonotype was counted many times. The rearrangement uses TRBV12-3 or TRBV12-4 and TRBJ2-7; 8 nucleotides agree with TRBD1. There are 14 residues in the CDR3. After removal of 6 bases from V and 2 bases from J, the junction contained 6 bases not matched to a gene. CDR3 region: CASSQTGVTYEQYF. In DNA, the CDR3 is TGTGCCAGCAGCCAGACAGGGGTCACCTACGAGCAGTACTTC.

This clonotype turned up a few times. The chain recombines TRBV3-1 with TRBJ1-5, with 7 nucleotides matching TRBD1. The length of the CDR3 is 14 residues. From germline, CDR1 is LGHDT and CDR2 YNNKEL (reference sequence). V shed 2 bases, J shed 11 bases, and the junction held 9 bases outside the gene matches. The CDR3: CASSQLGQVGTQHF. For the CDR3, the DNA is TGTGCCAGCAGCCAACTAGGACAGGTTGGAACCCAGCATTTT.

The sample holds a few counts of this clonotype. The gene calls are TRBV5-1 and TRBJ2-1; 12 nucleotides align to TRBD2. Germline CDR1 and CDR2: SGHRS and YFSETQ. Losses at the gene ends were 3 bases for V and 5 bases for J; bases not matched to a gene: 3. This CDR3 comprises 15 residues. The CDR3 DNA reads TGCGCCAGCAGCTCTAGCGGGAGGGCCGACAATGAGCAGTTCTTC. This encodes CASSSSGRADNEQFF. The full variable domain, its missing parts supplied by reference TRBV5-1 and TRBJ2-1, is KAGVTQTPRYLIKTRGQQVTLSCSPISGHRSVSWYQQTPGQGLQFLFEYFSETQRNKGNFPGRFSGRQFSNSRSEMNVSTLELGDSALYLCASSSSGRADNEQFFGPGTRLTVL.

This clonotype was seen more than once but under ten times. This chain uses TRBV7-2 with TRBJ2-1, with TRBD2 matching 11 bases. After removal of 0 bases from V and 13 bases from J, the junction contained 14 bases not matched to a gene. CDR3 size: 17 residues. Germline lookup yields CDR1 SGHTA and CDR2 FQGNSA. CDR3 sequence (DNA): TGTGCCAGCAGCTTAGCGCTTTTGGGGACTAGCGGCACAAATCAGTTCTTC. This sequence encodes CASSLALLGTSGTNQFF.

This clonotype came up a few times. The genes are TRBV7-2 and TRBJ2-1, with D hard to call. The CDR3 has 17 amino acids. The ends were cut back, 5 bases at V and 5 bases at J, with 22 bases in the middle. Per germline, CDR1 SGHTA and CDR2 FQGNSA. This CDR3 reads CASSPNYINIKHNEQFF. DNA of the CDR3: TGTGCCAGCAGCCCTAACTATATAAACATAAAACACAATGAGCAGTTCTTC.

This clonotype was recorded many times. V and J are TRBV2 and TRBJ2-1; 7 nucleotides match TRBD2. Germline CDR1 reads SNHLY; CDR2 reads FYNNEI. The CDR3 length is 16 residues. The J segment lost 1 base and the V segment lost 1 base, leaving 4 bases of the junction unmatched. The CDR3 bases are TGTGCCAGCAGTGAAGGATCGGGAGGATCCTACAATGAGCAGTTCTTC. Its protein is CASSEGSGGSYNEQFF.

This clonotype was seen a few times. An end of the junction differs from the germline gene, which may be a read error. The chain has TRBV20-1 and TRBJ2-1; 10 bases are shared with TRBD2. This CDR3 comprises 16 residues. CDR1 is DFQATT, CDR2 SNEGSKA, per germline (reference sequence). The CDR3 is CCASGASGSSYNEQFF. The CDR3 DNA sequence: TGCTGTGCTAGTGGGGCTAGCGGGAGCTCCTACAATGAGCAGTTCTTC.

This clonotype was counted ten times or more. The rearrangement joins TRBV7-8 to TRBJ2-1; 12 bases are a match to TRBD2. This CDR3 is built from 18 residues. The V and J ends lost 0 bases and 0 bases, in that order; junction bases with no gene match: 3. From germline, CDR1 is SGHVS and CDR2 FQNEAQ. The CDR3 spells CASSLATSGRSSYNEQFF. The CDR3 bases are TGTGCCAGCAGCTTAGCTACTAGCGGGAGGAGCTCCTACAATGAGCAGTTCTTC.

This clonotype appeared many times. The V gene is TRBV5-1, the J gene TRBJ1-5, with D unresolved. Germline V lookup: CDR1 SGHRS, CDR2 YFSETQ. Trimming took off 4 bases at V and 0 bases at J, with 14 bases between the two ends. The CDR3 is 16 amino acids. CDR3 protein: CASSLTPLHSNQPQHF. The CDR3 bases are TGCGCCAGCAGCCTGACTCCTTTACATAGCAATCAGCCCCAGCATTTT.

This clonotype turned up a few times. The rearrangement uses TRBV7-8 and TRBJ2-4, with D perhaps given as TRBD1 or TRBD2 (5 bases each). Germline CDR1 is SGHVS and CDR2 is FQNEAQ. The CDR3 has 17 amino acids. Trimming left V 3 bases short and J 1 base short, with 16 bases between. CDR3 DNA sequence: TGTGCCAGCAGCTTGGGACCACTCCTCCCGGCCAAAAACATTCAGTACTTC. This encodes CASSLGPLLPAKNIQYF.

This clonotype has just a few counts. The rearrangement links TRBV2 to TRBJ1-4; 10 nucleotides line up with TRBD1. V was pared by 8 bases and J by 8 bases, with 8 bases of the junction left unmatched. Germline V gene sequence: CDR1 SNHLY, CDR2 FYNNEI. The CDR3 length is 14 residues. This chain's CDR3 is CASLRDRGREKLFF. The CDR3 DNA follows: TGTGCCAGCCTCCGGGACAGGGGTCGCGAAAAACTGTTTTTT.

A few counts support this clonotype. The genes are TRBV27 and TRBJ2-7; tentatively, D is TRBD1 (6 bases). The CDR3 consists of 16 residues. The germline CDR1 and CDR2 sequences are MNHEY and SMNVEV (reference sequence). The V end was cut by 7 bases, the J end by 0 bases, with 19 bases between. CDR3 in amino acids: CASTERTTGSSYEQYF. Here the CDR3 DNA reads TGTGCCAGCACTGAACGGACGACAGGAAGCTCCTACGAGCAGTACTTC.

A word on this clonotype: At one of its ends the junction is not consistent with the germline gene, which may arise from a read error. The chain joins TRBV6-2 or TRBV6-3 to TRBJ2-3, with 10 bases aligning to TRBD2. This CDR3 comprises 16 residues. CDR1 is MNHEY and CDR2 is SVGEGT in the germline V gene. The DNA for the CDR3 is TGTGCCAGCAGATACTCTAGCGGGAGAGTCACAGATACGCAGTATTTT. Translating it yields CASRYSSGRVTDTQYF.

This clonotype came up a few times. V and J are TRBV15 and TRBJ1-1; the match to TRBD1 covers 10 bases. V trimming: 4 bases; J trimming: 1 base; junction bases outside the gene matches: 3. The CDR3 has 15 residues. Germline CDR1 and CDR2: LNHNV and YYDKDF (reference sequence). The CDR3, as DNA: TGTGCCACCAGCACGGACAGGGGGAGGAACACTGAAGCTTTCTTT. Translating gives CATSTDRGRNTEAFF. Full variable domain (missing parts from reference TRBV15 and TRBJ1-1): DAMVIQNPRYQVTQFGKPVTLSCSQTLNHNVMYWYQQKSSQAPKLLFHYYDKDFNNEADTPDNFQSRRPNTSFCFLDIRSPGLGDTAMYLCATSTDRGRNTEAFFGQGTRLTVV.

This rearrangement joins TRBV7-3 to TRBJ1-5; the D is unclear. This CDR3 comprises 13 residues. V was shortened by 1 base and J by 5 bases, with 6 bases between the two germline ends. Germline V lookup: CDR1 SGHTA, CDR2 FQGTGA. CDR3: CASSLSRDQPQHF. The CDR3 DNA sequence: TGTGCCAGCAGCTTAAGTCGGGATCAGCCCCAGCATTTT.

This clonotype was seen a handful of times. The CDR3 spells CASSYIGGFSYEQYF. The CDR3 nucleotides read TGTGCCAGCAGTTATATCGGCGGGTTCTCCTACGAGCAGTACTTC. The V call is TRBV6-2 or TRBV6-3, the J call TRBJ2-7; TRBD2 is a possible D gene (5 bases). V was pared by 3 bases and J by 0 bases, with 12 bases between. Germline V lookup: CDR1 MNHEY, CDR2 SVGEGT. This CDR3 comprises 15 residues.

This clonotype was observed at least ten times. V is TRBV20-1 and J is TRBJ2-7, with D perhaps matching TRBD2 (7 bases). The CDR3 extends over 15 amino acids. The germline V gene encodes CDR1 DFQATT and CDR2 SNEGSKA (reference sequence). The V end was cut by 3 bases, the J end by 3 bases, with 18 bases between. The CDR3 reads CSARQGPRERYEQYF. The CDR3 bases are TGCAGTGCTAGGCAGGGGCCGCGGGAGCGCTACGAGCAGTACTTC.

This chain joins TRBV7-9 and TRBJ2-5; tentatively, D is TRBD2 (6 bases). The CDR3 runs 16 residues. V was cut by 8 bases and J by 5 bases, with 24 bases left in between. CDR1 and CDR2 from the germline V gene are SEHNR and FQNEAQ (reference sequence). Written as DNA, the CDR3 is TGTGCCAGCGCCTCTAGGGGTCTTGTTGGAGGGGAGACCCAGTACTTC. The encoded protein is CASASRGLVGGETQYF.

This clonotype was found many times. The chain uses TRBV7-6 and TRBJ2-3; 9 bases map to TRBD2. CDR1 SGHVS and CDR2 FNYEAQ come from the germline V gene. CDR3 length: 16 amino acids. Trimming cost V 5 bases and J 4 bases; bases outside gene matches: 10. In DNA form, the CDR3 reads TGTGCCAGCAGCCCCCCAGCGGGAGGATTGTCAGATACGCAGTATTTT. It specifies CASSPPAGGLSDTQYF.

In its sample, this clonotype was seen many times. The CDR3 DNA reads TGTGCCAGCATGACTAGCGGGATCAGAGCTTTTCAAGAGACCCAGTACTTC. Translation: CASMTSGIRAFQETQYF. V gene TRBV5-5 combines with J gene TRBJ2-5, with 11 bases aligning to TRBD2. Germline loops: CDR1 SGHKS, CDR2 YYEKEE (reference sequence). V shed 6 bases, J shed 2 bases, and the junction held 12 bases outside the gene matches. This CDR3 comprises 17 residues.

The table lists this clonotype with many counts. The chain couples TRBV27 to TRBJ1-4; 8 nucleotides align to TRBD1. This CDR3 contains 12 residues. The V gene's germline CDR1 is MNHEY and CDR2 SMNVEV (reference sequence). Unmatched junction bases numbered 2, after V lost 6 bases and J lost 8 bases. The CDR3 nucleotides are TGTGCCAGCAGGACAGGGGTGGAAAAACTGTTTTTT. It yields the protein CASRTGVEKLFF. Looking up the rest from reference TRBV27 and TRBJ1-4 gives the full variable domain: EAQVTQNPRYLITVTGKKLTVTCSQNMNHEYMSWYRQDPGLGLRQIYYSMNVEVTDKGDVPEGYKVSRKEKRNFPLILESPSPNQTSLYFCASRTGVEKLFFGSGTQLSVL.

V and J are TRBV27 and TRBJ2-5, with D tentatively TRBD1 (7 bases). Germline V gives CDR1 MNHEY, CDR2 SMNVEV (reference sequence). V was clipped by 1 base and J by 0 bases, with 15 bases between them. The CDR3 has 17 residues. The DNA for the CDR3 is TGTGCCAGCAGTTTATTTCCCCCAGGGGGGTACCAAGAGACCCAGTACTTC. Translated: CASSLFPPGGYQETQYF.

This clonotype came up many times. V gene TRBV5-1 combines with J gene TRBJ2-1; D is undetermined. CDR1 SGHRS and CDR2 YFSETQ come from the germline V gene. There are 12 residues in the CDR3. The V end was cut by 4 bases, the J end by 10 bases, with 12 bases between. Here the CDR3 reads CASSLQPVEQFF. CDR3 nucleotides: TGCGCCAGCAGCCTACAGCCGGTCGAGCAGTTCTTC.

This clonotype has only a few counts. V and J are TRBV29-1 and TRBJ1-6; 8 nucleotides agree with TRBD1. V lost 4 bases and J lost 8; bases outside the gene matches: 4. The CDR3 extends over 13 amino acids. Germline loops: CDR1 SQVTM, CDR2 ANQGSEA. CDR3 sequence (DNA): TGCAGCGTTGGGACAGGGCTGGATTCACCCCTCCACTTT. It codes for CSVGTGLDSPLHF. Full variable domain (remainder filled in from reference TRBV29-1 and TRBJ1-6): SAVISQKPSRDICQRGTSLTIQCQVDSQVTMMFWYRQQPGQSLTLIATANQGSEATYESGFVIDKFPISRPNLTFSTLTVSNMSPEDSSIYLCSVGTGLDSPLHFGNGTRLTVT.

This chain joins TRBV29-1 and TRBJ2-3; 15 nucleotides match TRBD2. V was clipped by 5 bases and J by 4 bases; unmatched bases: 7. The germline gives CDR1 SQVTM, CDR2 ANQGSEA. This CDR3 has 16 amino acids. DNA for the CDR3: TGCAGCGTTCCGGGACTAGCGGGAGGAGGGGCAGATACGCAGTATTTT. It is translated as CSVPGLAGGGADTQYF.

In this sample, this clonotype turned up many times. The CDR3 nucleotides are TGTGCCAGCAGCTCGTCACTACTAGGGTACGAGCAGTACTTC. Residues: CASSSSLLGYEQYF. The gene calls are TRBV13 and TRBJ2-7; possible D gene TRBD2, 5 bases. The CDR3 covers 14 residues. From germline, CDR1 is PRHDT and CDR2 FYEKMQ (reference sequence). Between the trimmed V and J ends, which lost 4 bases and 4 bases, there was a span of 14 bases.

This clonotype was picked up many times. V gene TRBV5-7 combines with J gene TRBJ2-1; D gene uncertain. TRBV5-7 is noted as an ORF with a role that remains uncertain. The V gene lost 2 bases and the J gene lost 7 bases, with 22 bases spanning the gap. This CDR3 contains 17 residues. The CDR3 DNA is TGTGCCAGCAGCTTAGGGCAACCTCACTCGCGAGATAATGAGCAGTTCTTC. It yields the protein CASSLGQPHSRDNEQFF.